These T cell receptor beta chains were read from a single sample in a study of CD8+ T cells in alopecia areata. The table came from immunoSEQ multiplex PCR; TCRdb's copy has only in-frame clones and leaves some out. The sample yields 130,000 to 150,000 clones, 75% to 85% seen once. Sequencing used CD8+ T cells sorted from blood, obtained at week 4, from a patient treated with tofacitinib. These receptors came from a human donor with alopecia areata. Both conserved end residues are part of each CDR3. The D gene is left open where the match is weak. The size field is filled for only some rows; it gives once, few, many or a size class.

V gene	J gene	clone size	D gene	CDR3 DNA	CDR3 protein
TRBV12-5	TRBJ2-1	few	NA	TGTGCTAGTGGTTTGGTCAGGGCTGAGCAGTTCTTC	CASGLVRAEQFF
TRBV29-1	TRBJ2-7	once	NA	TGCAGCGTTGAAGGCGAGGACGAGCAGTACTTC	CSVEGEDEQYF
TRBV23-1	TRBJ2-4	NA	TRBD1	TGCGCCAGCAGGATTAGGACAGGGCAAAACATTCAGTACTTC	CASRIRTGQNIQYF
TRBV6-1	TRBJ2-1	few	NA	TGTGCCAGCAGTGAATTATGGGAGTTCTTC	CASSELWEFF
TRBV4-1	TRBJ1-2	NA	TRBD1	TGCGCCAGCAGCCACCCGGGGGGACAGGGGTTCTATGGCTACACCTTC	CASSHPGGQGFYGYTF
TRBV27	TRBJ2-7	NA	NA	TGTGCCAGCAGAATTGTCGGGGGGCGCCCTGAGCAGTACTTC	CASRIVGGRPEQYF
TRBV5-6	TRBJ1-5	NA	NA	TGTGCCAGCAGTTTAACGCCGGAGGGCAATCAGCCCCAGCATTTT	CASSLTPEGNQPQHF
TRBV25-1	TRBJ2-5	NA	NA	TGTGCCAGCAGTGAATCGATGGAAGAGACCCAGTACTTC	CASSESMEETQYF
TRBV4-3	TRBJ1-1	NA	NA	TGCGCCAGCAGCCAAGTCCTACTGACGGGGGGCCGGGGTGAAGCTTTCTTT	CASSQVLLTGGRGEAFF
TRBV27	TRBJ2-1	few	TRBD1	TGTGCCAGCAGTTACAGGGGGCCCTACAATGAGCAGTTCTTC	CASSYRGPYNEQFF
TRBV7-9	TRBJ2-7	NA	NA	TGTGCCAGCAGCACCCCCGGGACCCCCTACGAGCAGTACTTC	CASSTPGTPYEQYF
TRBV15	TRBJ2-5	few	TRBD2	TGTGCCACCAGCAGAGGTTGGACTAGGCGGCTGGAGACCCAGTACTTC	CATSRGWTRRLETQYF
TRBV19	TRBJ2-7	NA	NA	TGTGCCAGTAGTCCCCGGACGGGGCTCTCCTACGAGCAGTACTTC	CASSPRTGLSYEQYF
TRBV21-1	TRBJ1-4	NA	NA	TGTGCCAGCGGCCGGTTCAATGAAAAACTGTTTTTT	CASGRFNEKLFF
TRBV7-9	TRBJ2-7	NA	NA	TGTGCCAGCAGCTTGACAGGACGCTACTACGAGCAGTACTTC	CASSLTGRYYEQYF
TRBV4-1	TRBJ2-1	NA	NA	TGCGCCAGCAGCCCCCCCGGCTTGGGTGCCTACAATGAGCAGTTCTTC	CASSPPGLGAYNEQFF
TRBV28	TRBJ2-7	NA	NA	TGTGCCAGCAGGCCTCCGGGACCCTCCTACGAGCAGTACTTC	CASRPPGPSYEQYF
TRBV25-1	TRBJ1-6	NA	NA	TGTGCCAGCAGTGAATATCGGGAGAATTCACCCCTCCACTTT	CASSEYRENSPLHF
TRBV4-1	TRBJ2-2	NA	NA	TGCGCCAGCAGCCAGGAAGACAAGACCGGGGAGCTGTTTTTT	CASSQEDKTGELFF
TRBV29-1	TRBJ2-5	NA	TRBD1	TGCAGCGTTTTGGGACAGGGGGCCGGGGAGACCCAGTACTTC	CSVLGQGAGETQYF
TRBV5-1	TRBJ2-2	NA	NA	TGCGCCAGCAGCCCCCCTCGGGCCGGGGAGCTGTTTTTT	CASSPPRAGELFF
TRBV6-6	TRBJ2-1	NA	TRBD2	TGTGCCAGCACCGACAGGACTAGCGGGTTCTTC	CASTDRTSGFF
TRBV29-1	TRBJ2-7	NA	NA	TGCAGCGTTCAAAGTGACGCGGCAGAGCAGTACTTC	CSVQSDAAEQYF
TRBV27	TRBJ2-7	few	TRBD2	TGTGCCAGCAGGAAAACGACTAGCGGGGGGTACGAGCAGTACTTC	CASRKTTSGGYEQYF
TRBV6-5	TRBJ2-5	NA	NA	TGTGCCAGCAGTTACTCCACAGGGAATGGGGAGACCCAGTACTTC	CASSYSTGNGETQYF
TRBV5-1	TRBJ2-2	NA	TRBD1	TGCGCCAGCAGCTTGGCCGGGACAGACTACACCGGGGAGCTGTTTTTT	CASSLAGTDYTGELFF
TRBV4-2	TRBJ2-2	NA	NA	TGTGCCAGCAGCCGCCCCCGACTGGACCCGAACACCGGGGAGCTGTTTTTT	CASSRPRLDPNTGELFF
TRBV5-6	TRBJ1-1	NA	NA	TGTGCCAGCAGCTTAGACGACACTGAAGCTTTCTTT	CASSLDDTEAFF
TRBV7-2	TRBJ2-3	NA	NA	TGTGCCAGCAGCTTAGCGGGTCCCGGAACCGTTCCATCCGCCCCAGATACGCAGTATTTT	CASSLAGPGTVPSAPDTQYF
TRBV7-9	TRBJ2-7	NA	TRBD1	TGTGCCAGCAGCTTCCCCGGGACAGGGGCCTACGAGCAGTACTTC	CASSFPGTGAYEQYF
TRBV7-9	TRBJ2-6	NA	TRBD1	TGTGCCAGCAGCACACCGACAGGGGGCGAAAGCTCTGGGGCCAACGTCCTGACTTTC	CASSTPTGGESSGANVLTF
TRBV4-3	TRBJ2-1	NA	NA	TGCGCCAGCAGCCAAGATTACTCTTCCTACAATGAGCAGTTCTTC	CASSQDYSSYNEQFF
TRBV6-5	TRBJ2-5	NA	NA	TGTGCCAGCAGTTACTCGGGGCAGAAAGAGACCCAGTACTTC	CASSYSGQKETQYF
TRBV9	TRBJ2-1	NA	TRBD2	TGTGCCAGCAGCCCGGGACTAGCGTATGAGCAGTTCTTC	CASSPGLAYEQFF
TRBV11-2	TRBJ2-7	once	NA	TGTGCCAGCAGAGAGACAGGATTCTTATCCTACGAGCAGTACTTC	CASRETGFLSYEQYF
TRBV27	TRBJ2-5	NA	NA	TGTGCCAGCAGCAACCTAGGAGCAGAGACCCAGTACTTC	CASSNLGAETQYF
TRBV9	TRBJ2-5	NA	TRBD1	TGTGCCAGCAGCACAGGACAGGGGGGGCCCCAAGAGACCCAGTACTTC	CASSTGQGGPQETQYF
TRBV5-1	TRBJ1-1	NA	NA	TGCGCCAGCAGCCCACGGGTCGGGGGTCCTGAAGCTTTCTTT	CASSPRVGGPEAFF
TRBV4-3	TRBJ2-3	NA	NA	TGCGCCAGCAGCCAACCGGGACTGGCGGGTACAGATACGCAGTATTTT	CASSQPGLAGTDTQYF
TRBV6-9	TRBJ2-5	NA	TRBD2	TGTGCCAGCAAAGGACTAGCGGGGGGGCCGGGGGAGACCCAGTACTTC	CASKGLAGGPGETQYF